These 31 T cell receptor beta chains share one sample of origin, sequenced in a study of Tregs in tolerant kidney transplant recipients. Here immunoSEQ multiplex PCR was the method, and the copy in TCRdb shows in-frame clones only, minus some. The sample holds more than 10,000 clones. Mixed chimerism was transient after nonmyeloablative marrow transplants from related graft donors. The specimen comprised CD8+ T cells from blood (PBMCs), sampled 24 months after the transplant. These receptors came from a human patient who received a combined kidney and bone marrow transplant. Some T cells may have originated in the graft donor.

CDR3 DNA, as far as it was read: TGCAGCGTTGACGGGGCAGGGGAGTTGAATGAG. Translation: CSVDGAGELNE. The full-length CDR3 reads as CSVDGAGELNEQFF. The chain couples TRBV29-1 to TRBJ2-1; maybe TRBD1 (6 bases). The read ends 3 residues early relative to the CDR3; the germline J gene fills the gap. The length of the CDR3 is 14 residues. Trimming shortened V by 3 bases and J by 7 bases, and 16 bases separated the two germline ends. The germline V gene encodes CDR1 SQVTM and CDR2 ANQGSEA.

Considering frequency, this clone is medium-sized. CDR3 bases read: TGTGCCTGGGGGACAGGGGGGGCCGGGGAG. It yields the protein CAWGTGGAGE. The full CDR3 is CAWGTGGAGELFF. J is TRBJ2-2 and V is TRBV30; 11 bases agree with TRBD1. The CDR3 end lies 3 residues beyond the end of the read and is filled in from the germline J gene. This CDR3 is 13 amino acids long. Germline V gene sequence: CDR1 GTSNPN, CDR2 SVGIG (reference sequence). With 5 bases clipped from V and 6 bases from J, the junction kept 2 bases outside the gene matches.

Notes on this clone: The CDR3 end falls 3 residues outside the read, so it is completed with the germline J gene. This chain joins TRBV2 and TRBJ2-7; TRBD1 agrees at 8 bases. This CDR3 has 13 amino acids. Germline V gene sequence: CDR1 SNHLY, CDR2 FYNNEI. Germline trimming cut 5 bases from V and 5 bases from J; bases unmatched to any gene: 5. CDR3 loop: CASSWTGNHEQYF. Partial CDR3 DNA: TGTGCCAGCAGTTGGACAGGGAACCACGAG.

Turning to this clone: The read terminates 3 residues ahead of where the CDR3 ends, so the germline J gene completes it. The chain carries TRBV7-3 and TRBJ2-5; TRBD2 agrees at 7 bases. The CDR3 runs 16 residues. Germline lookup yields CDR1 SGHTA and CDR2 FQGTGA. The ends lost 2 bases at V and 1 base at J; junction bases unmatched: 7. This CDR3 is CASSLGLAVFQETQYF. CDR3 bases read: TGTGCCAGCAGCTTAGGGCTAGCGGTCTTCCAAGAGACC. The whole variable domain, filled in from reference TRBV7-3 and TRBJ2-5, reads GAGVSQTPSNKVTEKGKYVELRCDPISGHTALYWYRQSLGQGPEFLIYFQGTGAADDSGLPNDRFFAVRPEGSVSTLKIQRTERGDSAVYLCASSLGLAVFQETQYFGPGTRLLVL.

Worth noting for this clone: The CDR3 goes on 3 residues after the read ends, and that part is filled in from the germline J gene. V gene TRBV20-1 combines with J gene TRBJ2-2, with 13 bases that match TRBD2. The CDR3 spans 15 residues. Germline-derived CDR1 and CDR2 are DFQATT and SNEGSKA (reference sequence). Trimming at V came to 5 bases and at J to 3 bases, leaving 3 bases not matched to a gene. CDR3 residues: CSAPGLAGDTGELFF. Incomplete CDR3 DNA: TGCAGTGCTCCCGGACTAGCGGGAGACACCGGGGAG.

A remark on this clone: The read stops 3 residues short of the end of the CDR3; the missing end is completed from the germline J gene. The chain combines TRBV20-1 with TRBJ1-4, with 11 positions matching TRBD1. The CDR3 is made up of 18 amino acids. Germline lookup yields CDR1 DFQATT and CDR2 SNEGSKA (reference sequence). V gave up 2 bases and J gave up 4 bases; unmatched junction bases: 12. CDR3 bases read: TGCAGTGCTAGAACCCGGGGGACAGGGGGGGCGAGTAATGAAAAA. It specifies CSARTRGTGGASNEK. The complete CDR3 sequence is CSARTRGTGGASNEKLFF.

A remark on this clone: The read terminates 3 residues ahead of where the CDR3 ends, so the germline J gene completes it. The chain joins TRBV7-9 to TRBJ2-2; possible D gene TRBD1, 6 bases. Deletions cut 5 bases from V and 1 base from J, with 11 bases between. This CDR3 is built from 15 residues. Germline V gene lookup returns CDR1 SEHNR and CDR2 FQNEAQ (reference sequence). CDR3 protein: CASSPETGNTGELFF. CDR3 DNA, as far as it was read: TGTGCCAGCAGCCCCGAGACAGGGAACACCGGGGAG.

To note about this clone: The read terminates 3 residues before the CDR3 end, so the remaining end is supplied by the germline J gene. This rearrangement joins TRBV30 to TRBJ1-1, with D possibly TRBD1 on 6 matching bases. CDR3 length: 14 residues. From germline, CDR1 is GTSNPN and CDR2 SVGIG (reference sequence). The V end was cut by 4 bases, the J end by 5 bases, with 17 bases between. CDR3 DNA, as far as it was read: TGTGCCTGGAACCTCGGACAGACGGAGACTGAA. It is translated as CAWNLGQTETE. In full, the CDR3 is CAWNLGQTETEAFF.

Turning to this clone: The read terminates 3 residues ahead of where the CDR3 ends, so the germline J gene completes it. This chain uses TRBV7-9 with TRBJ2-5; TRBD1 aligns across 7 bases. The germline CDR1 and CDR2 sequences are SEHNR and FQNEAQ (reference sequence). The CDR3 sequence is 14 residues long. Trimming took 5 bases from V and 5 from J; bases not matched to a gene: 8. The DNA read from the CDR3 is TGTGCCAGCAGCGGGTACAGGGGAGTGGAGACC. It specifies CASSGYRGVET. The whole CDR3 protein is CASSGYRGVETQYF.

As for this clone: The read terminates 3 residues before the CDR3 end, so the remaining end is supplied by the germline J gene. V usage is TRBV19 and J usage is TRBJ2-1; 13 bases fit TRBD2. From germline, CDR1 is LNHDA and CDR2 SQIVND (reference sequence). The CDR3 covers 19 residues. With V trimmed by 1 base and J by 4 bases, 10 bases remained unmatched. The DNA read from the CDR3 is TGTGCCAGTAGTATAGGGTCGGGACTAGCGGGGACTATATACAATGAG. It translates to CASSIGSGLAGTIYNE. The whole CDR3 is CASSIGSGLAGTIYNEQFF.

Turning to this clone: The read finishes 3 residues shy of the CDR3 end, and the germline J gene is used to complete it. The J gene is TRBJ1-4, the V gene TRBV30; 10 bases map to TRBD1. The CDR3 extends over 15 amino acids. V gave up 4 bases and J gave up 7 bases; unmatched junction bases: 9. Germline lookup yields CDR1 GTSNPN and CDR2 SVGIG (reference sequence). The DNA read from the CDR3 is TGTGCCTGGACCAAAGGGACAGGGGAAGTTGAAAAA. Encoded protein: CAWTKGTGEVEK. The CDR3 in its entirety is CAWTKGTGEVEKLFF. Based on the CDR3 plus reference TRBV30 and TRBJ1-4, the full variable domain is SQTIHQWPATLVQPVGSPLSLECTVEGTSNPNLYWYRQAAGRGLQLLFYSVGIGQISSEVPQNLSASRPQDRQFILSSKKLLLSDSGFYLCAWTKGTGEVEKLFFGSGTQLSVL.

Points on this clone: The read terminates 3 residues before the CDR3 end, so the remaining end is supplied by the germline J gene. This sequence joins TRBV5-8 and TRBJ1-1, with TRBD1 as a possible D gene (5 bases). V was shortened by 3 bases and J by 6 bases, with 12 bases between the two germline ends. The CDR3 is 13 residues long. CDR1 is SGHTS, CDR2 YDEGEE, per germline. CDR3 amino acids: CASSYLPGSEAFF. CDR3 DNA (partial): TGTGCCAGCAGCTACTTACCAGGGTCTGAA.

The chain's CDR3 is CASRSAGSFDNEQFF. The CDR3 DNA, read in part, is TGCGCCAGCCGATCTGCGGGGAGTTTCGACAATGAG. The chain links TRBV5-1 to TRBJ2-1, with a possible D match to TRBD2 (6 bases). The CDR3 end falls 3 residues outside the read, so it is completed with the germline J gene. V gave up 7 bases and J gave up 5 bases, with 19 bases separating them. Per the germline V gene, CDR1 is SGHRS and CDR2 is YFSETQ. The CDR3 spans 15 residues.

Notes on this clone: Read data end 3 residues before the CDR3 end; the end is taken from the germline J gene. V and J are TRBV20-1 and TRBJ2-7; 10 nucleotides align to TRBD1. The CDR3 extends over 18 amino acids. Germline values: CDR1 DFQATT, CDR2 SNEGSKA (reference sequence). The ends lost 0 bases at V and 1 base at J; junction bases unmatched: 12. The CDR3 bases that were read are TGCAGTGCTAGAGATGGCCCGGGTGGGACAGGGGCTTCCTACGAG. It is translated as CSARDGPGGTGASYE. The CDR3 reads in full as CSARDGPGGTGASYEQYF.

As to this clone: The read terminates 3 residues before the CDR3 end, so the remaining end is supplied by the germline J gene. The V call is TRBV5-1, the J call TRBJ2-7; D remains ambiguous. CDR1 is SGHRS, CDR2 YFSETQ, per germline. The CDR3 runs 14 residues. The V end lost 0 bases, the J end lost 0 bases, and 7 bases lay between the germline ends. This CDR3 reads CASSLAGSSYEQYF. The CDR3 DNA, read in part, is TGCGCCAGCAGCTTGGCAGGCAGCTCCTACGAG.

This clone is labeled medium-sized based on frequency. The CDR3 here is CSARSGYPDTQYF. The CDR3 bases that were read are TGCAGTGCTAGAAGCGGGTATCCAGATACG. The chain recombines TRBV20-1 with TRBJ2-3, with a possible D match to TRBD2 (6 bases). The read ends 3 residues shy of where the CDR3 ends; the end is completed using the germline J gene. CDR1 is DFQATT, CDR2 SNEGSKA, per germline (reference sequence). V lost 2 bases and J 4 bases, leaving 10 bases between the germline ends. CDR3 size: 13 residues.

As concerns this clone: The observed sequence ends 3 residues before the CDR3 terminus, with the missing tail filled in from the germline J gene. V gene TRBV7-3 combines with J gene TRBJ2-3; 10 bases fit TRBD2. The V segment lost 5 bases and the J segment 2 bases; nucleotides outside the gene matches: 7. This CDR3 region has 16 residues. From germline, CDR1 is SGHTA and CDR2 FQGTGA. CDR3 sequence reads: CASSATAGGPTDTQYF. Incomplete CDR3 DNA: TGTGCCAGCAGCGCGACAGCGGGAGGGCCCACAGATACG.

Notes on this clone: The CDR3 end is not reached by the read, which stops 3 residues before it; the germline J gene fills it in. The chain recombines TRBV20-1 with TRBJ2-7, with 12 bases matching TRBD1. The junction had 9 bases not matched to a gene; V was cut back by 1 base and J by 2 bases. This CDR3 comprises 17 residues. CDR1 is DFQATT, CDR2 SNEGSKA, per germline (reference sequence). The CDR3 loop reads CSARVLGQGAHPYEQYF. CDR3 DNA, as far as it was read: TGCAGTGCTAGAGTACTGGGACAGGGGGCTCACCCCTACGAG.

Concerning this clone itself: The DNA ends 3 residues before the CDR3 does, and the rest of the CDR3 is filled in from the germline J gene. The chain joins TRBV2 to TRBJ1-2; 8 nucleotides line up with TRBD1. Germline trimming cut 4 bases from V and 3 bases from J; bases unmatched to any gene: 10. Germline V gene data show CDR1 as SNHLY and CDR2 as FYNNEI. The CDR3 contains 16 residues. Here the CDR3 reads CASSVLRQGAYYGYTF. CDR3 DNA, as far as it was read: TGTGCCAGCAGTGTACTAAGGCAGGGGGCTTACTATGGC.

With respect to this clone: With the read ending 3 residues before the CDR3 end, the germline J gene is used to fill in that end. The chain uses TRBV19 and TRBJ2-7, with 7 positions matching TRBD1. V lost 6 bases to trimming and J lost 5 bases; unmatched junction nucleotides: 7. From germline, CDR1 is LNHDA and CDR2 SQIVND (reference sequence). The CDR3 spans 13 residues. The part of the CDR3 DNA that was read is TGTGCCAGTAGCCCCGGGACAGCGAACGAG. Its translation: CASSPGTANE. The full CDR3 sequence reads CASSPGTANEQYF.

Concerning this clone: The read ends 3 residues shy of where the CDR3 ends; the end is completed using the germline J gene. The V call is TRBV4-1, the J call TRBJ2-1, with D perhaps matching TRBD2 (6 bases). V lost 1 base, J lost 5 bases, and 21 bases lay in between. CDR3 length: 18 amino acids. Per germline, CDR1 MGHRA and CDR2 YSYEKL. CDR3 DNA (partial): TGCGCCAGCAGCCAAGGAAGAACAGAGCTAGCGCTTGACAATGAG. Its protein is CASSQGRTELALDNE. In full, the CDR3 reads CASSQGRTELALDNEQFF.

As for this clone: At one end the junction does not follow the germline gene, possibly because of a read error. This chain's CDR3 is CASSQDLEAYEQYF. The covered CDR3 bases are TGCGCCAGCAGCCAAGATCTAGAAGCCTACGAG. The chain carries TRBV4-2 and TRBJ2-7; D is undetermined. The read ends 3 residues before the CDR3 terminus; that terminus is restored from the germline J gene. Per germline, CDR1 LGHNA and CDR2 YNFKEQ. The CDR3 is 14 amino acids.

Concerning this clone itself: With the read ending 3 residues before the CDR3 end, the germline J gene is used to fill in that end. This chain connects TRBV19 to TRBJ2-7, with D unresolved. This CDR3 has 14 residues. The V and J ends lost 2 bases and 3 bases respectively, with 11 bases between them. Germline assignment: CDR1 LNHDA and CDR2 SQIVND (reference sequence). The CDR3 protein is CASSINAHSYEQYF. Partial CDR3 DNA: TGTGCCAGTAGTATAAACGCGCACAGCTACGAG.

Comment on this clone: The sequence runs out 3 residues before the end of the CDR3; the remainder is reconstructed from the germline J gene. This chain joins TRBV19 and TRBJ2-3; possibly TRBD2 for D (5 bases). Per the germline V gene, CDR1 is LNHDA and CDR2 is SQIVND (reference sequence). Trimming left V 9 bases short and J 6 bases short, with 13 bases between. The CDR3 spans 12 residues. The sequenced part of the CDR3 DNA is TGTGCCAGCGGGGTGGGGATGGATACG. Protein product: CASGVGMDT. The full CDR3 protein is CASGVGMDTQYF.

As to this clone: Read coverage stops 3 residues before the CDR3 terminus; the germline J gene supplies the remainder. This chain joins TRBV7-7 and TRBJ2-3; 7 nucleotides align to TRBD1. V dropped 2 bases and J dropped 5; count of bases not matched to a gene: 4. The CDR3 spans 14 residues. Germline CDR1 is SSHAT and CDR2 is FNYEAQ (reference sequence). The CDR3 reads CASSLKGAKDTQYF. The CDR3 bases that were read are TGTGCCAGCAGCTTAAAGGGGGCGAAAGATACG.

A note on this clone: The read finishes 3 residues shy of the CDR3 end, and the germline J gene is used to complete it. V is TRBV2 and J is TRBJ2-1; possibly TRBD1 for D (6 bases). CDR1 SNHLY and CDR2 FYNNEI come from the germline V gene. The CDR3 has 16 amino acids. Trimming shortened V by 6 bases and J by 4 bases, and 19 bases separated the two germline ends. CDR3 residues: CASRGYQGPLYNEQFF. CDR3 bases read: TGTGCCAGCAGGGGATATCAGGGGCCCCTATACAATGAG.

Comments on this clone: The CDR3 end lies 3 residues beyond the end of the read and is filled in from the germline J gene. The V gene is TRBV5-1, the J gene TRBJ1-2, with TRBD1 identical over 8 bases. Germline loops: CDR1 SGHRS, CDR2 YFSETQ. V dropped 0 bases and J dropped 1; count of bases not matched to a gene: 2. This CDR3 has 15 residues. The covered CDR3 bases are TGCGCCAGCAGCTTGGGGGACAGGATTAACTATGGC. Translated: CASSLGDRINYG. The full CDR3 sequence reads CASSLGDRINYGYTF.

Remarks on this clone: With the read ending 3 residues before the CDR3 end, the germline J gene is used to fill in that end. J is TRBJ2-3 and V is TRBV20-1, with TRBD2 matching over 11 bases. V shed 6 bases, J shed 0 bases, and the junction held 8 bases outside the gene matches. The length of the CDR3 is 16 residues. The germline V gene encodes CDR1 DFQATT and CDR2 SNEGSKA (reference sequence). This chain's CDR3 is CSAGTSGPSSTDTQYF. Partial CDR3 DNA: TGCAGTGCCGGGACTAGCGGACCCTCTAGCACAGATACG.

Of note for this clone: The read terminates 3 residues before the CDR3 end, so the remaining end is supplied by the germline J gene. The chain couples TRBV7-3 to TRBJ2-2; tentatively, D is TRBD1 (5 bases). The V and J ends lost 5 bases and 3 bases respectively, with 13 bases between them. The CDR3 spans 15 residues. The V gene's germline CDR1 is SGHTA and CDR2 FQGTGA. The CDR3 protein is CASSPGLRDTGELFF. The DNA read from the CDR3 is TGTGCCAGCAGCCCAGGGCTTCGGGACACCGGGGAG.

For this clone: The CDR3 end is not reached by the read, which stops 3 residues before it; the germline J gene fills it in. The V call is TRBV5-1, the J call TRBJ1-2; D might be TRBD1 (5 bases). The V gene lost 2 bases and the J gene lost 2 bases, with 13 bases spanning the gap. The CDR3 has 15 amino acids. CDR1 is SGHRS and CDR2 is YFSETQ in the germline V gene. The CDR3 protein is CASSFWGDRNYGYTF. CDR3 DNA (partial): TGCGCCAGCAGCTTTTGGGGGGATCGGAACTATGGC.

Of note for this clone: The CDR3 end falls 3 residues outside the read, so it is completed with the germline J gene. The V gene is TRBV11-2, the J gene TRBJ2-7; TRBD2 agrees at 9 bases. Germline CDR1 and CDR2: SGHAT and FQNNGV. J gave up 2 bases and V 6 bases, and 2 bases lay outside the gene matches. This CDR3 spans 13 amino acids. Partial CDR3 DNA: TGTGCCAGCAGGCCTAGCGGGACCTACGAG. It translates to CASRPSGTYE. The full CDR3 protein is CASRPSGTYEQYF.